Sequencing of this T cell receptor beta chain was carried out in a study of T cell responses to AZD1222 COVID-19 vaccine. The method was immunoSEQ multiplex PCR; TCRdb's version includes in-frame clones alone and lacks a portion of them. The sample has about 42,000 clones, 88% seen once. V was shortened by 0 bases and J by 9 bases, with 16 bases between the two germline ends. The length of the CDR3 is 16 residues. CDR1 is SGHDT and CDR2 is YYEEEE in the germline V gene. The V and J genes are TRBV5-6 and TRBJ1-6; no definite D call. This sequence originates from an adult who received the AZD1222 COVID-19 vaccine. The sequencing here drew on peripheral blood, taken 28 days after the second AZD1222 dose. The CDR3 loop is CASSLGSVGLSSPLHF. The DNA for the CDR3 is TGTGCCAGCAGCTTGGGCTCGGTTGGGTTATCTTCACCCCTCCACTTT.